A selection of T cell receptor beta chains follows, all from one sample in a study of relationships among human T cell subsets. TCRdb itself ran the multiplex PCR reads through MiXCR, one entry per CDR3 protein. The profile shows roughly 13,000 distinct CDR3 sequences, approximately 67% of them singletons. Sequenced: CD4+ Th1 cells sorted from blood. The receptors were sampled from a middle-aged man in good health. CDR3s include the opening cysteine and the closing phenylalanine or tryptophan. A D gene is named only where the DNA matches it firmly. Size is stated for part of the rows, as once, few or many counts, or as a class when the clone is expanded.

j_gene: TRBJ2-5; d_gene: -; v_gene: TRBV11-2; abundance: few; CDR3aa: CASSLEPGIGTQYF; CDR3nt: TGTGCCAGCAGCTTAGAACCGGGTATTGGGACCCAGTACTTC
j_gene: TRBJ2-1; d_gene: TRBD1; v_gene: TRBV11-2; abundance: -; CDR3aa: CASSASLLTGVSYNEQFF; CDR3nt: TGTGCCAGCAGCGCATCTTTGCTGACAGGGGTTTCCTACAATGAGCAGTTCTTC
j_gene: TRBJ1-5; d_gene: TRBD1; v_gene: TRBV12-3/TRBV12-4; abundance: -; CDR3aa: CASSSTGRGFDQPQHF; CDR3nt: TGTGCCAGCAGTTCGACAGGGCGCGGATTCGATCAGCCCCAGCATTTT
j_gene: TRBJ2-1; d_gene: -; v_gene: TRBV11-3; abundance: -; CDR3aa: CASSSPGDEQFF; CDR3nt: TGTGCCAGCAGCTCCCCCGGAGATGAGCAGTTCTTC
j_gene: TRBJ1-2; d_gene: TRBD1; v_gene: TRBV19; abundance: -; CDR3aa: CASQTHTLGQGGYTF; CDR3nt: TGTGCCAGCCAGACCCATACCCTGGGACAGGGGGGCTACACCTTC
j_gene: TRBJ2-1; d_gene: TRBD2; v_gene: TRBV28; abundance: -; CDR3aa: CASNLAGGEIYNEQFF; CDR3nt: TGTGCCAGCAACCTAGCGGGAGGGGAGATCTACAATGAGCAGTTCTTC
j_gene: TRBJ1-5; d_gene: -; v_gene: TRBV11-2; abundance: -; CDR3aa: CASSGQPGQPQHF; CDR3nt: TGTGCCAGCAGCGGTCAGCCGGGACAGCCCCAGCATTTT
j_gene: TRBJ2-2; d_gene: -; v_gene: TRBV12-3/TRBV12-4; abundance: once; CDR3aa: CASSFKLGSAGELFF; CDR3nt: TGTGCCAGCAGTTTCAAACTAGGGTCGGCCGGGGAGCTGTTTTTT
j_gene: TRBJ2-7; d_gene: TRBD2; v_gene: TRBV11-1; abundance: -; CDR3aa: CASSARTSGTSYEQYF; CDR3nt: TGTGCCAGCAGCGCCAGGACTAGCGGGACCTCCTACGAGCAGTACTTC
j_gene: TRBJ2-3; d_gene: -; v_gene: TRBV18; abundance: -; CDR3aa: CATAPGASTDTQYF; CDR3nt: TGTGCCACGGCCCCAGGGGCGAGCACAGATACGCAGTATTTT
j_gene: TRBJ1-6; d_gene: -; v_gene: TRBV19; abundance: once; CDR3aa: CATQDSLNSPLHF; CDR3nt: TGTGCCACACAGGACAGCCTTAATTCACCCCTCCACTTT
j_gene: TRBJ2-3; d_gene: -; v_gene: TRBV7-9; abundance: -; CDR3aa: CASSPGQSTDTQYF; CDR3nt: TGTGCCAGCAGTCCCGGGCAAAGCACAGATACGCAGTATTTT
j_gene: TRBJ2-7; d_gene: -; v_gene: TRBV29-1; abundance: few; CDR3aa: CSGTGPGRHEQYF; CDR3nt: TGCAGCGGAACCGGACCAGGGAGACACGAGCAGTACTTC
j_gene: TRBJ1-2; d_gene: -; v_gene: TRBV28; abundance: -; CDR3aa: CASSFYQDYGYTF; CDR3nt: TGTGCCAGCAGTTTCTATCAGGACTATGGCTACACCTTC
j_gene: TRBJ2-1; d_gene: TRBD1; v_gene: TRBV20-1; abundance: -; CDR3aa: CSARDPTGAYNEQFF; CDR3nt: TGCAGTGCTAGAGATCCCACAGGGGCCTACAATGAGCAGTTCTTC
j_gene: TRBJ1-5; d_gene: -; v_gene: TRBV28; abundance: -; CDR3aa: CASRRYSSNQPQHF; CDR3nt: TGTGCCAGCAGAAGGTACAGTAGCAATCAGCCCCAGCATTTT
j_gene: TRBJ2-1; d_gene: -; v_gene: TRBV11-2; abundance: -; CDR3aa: CASGLGVNEQFF; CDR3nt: TGTGCCAGTGGCCTGGGCGTAAATGAGCAGTTCTTC
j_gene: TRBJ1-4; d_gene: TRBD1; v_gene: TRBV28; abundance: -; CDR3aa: CASSFRRTGAEKLFF; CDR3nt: TGTGCCAGCAGTTTCCGCCGGACAGGTGCCGAAAAACTGTTTTTT
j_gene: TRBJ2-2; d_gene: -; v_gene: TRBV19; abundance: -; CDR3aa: CASKPSGQNTGELFF; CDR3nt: TGTGCCAGTAAGCCATCGGGGCAGAACACCGGGGAGCTGTTTTTT
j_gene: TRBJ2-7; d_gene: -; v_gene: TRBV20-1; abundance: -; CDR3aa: CSARGAAGEQYF; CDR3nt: TGCAGTGCTAGGGGGGCCGCGGGCGAGCAGTACTTC
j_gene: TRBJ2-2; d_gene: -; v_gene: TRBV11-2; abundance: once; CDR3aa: CASSFLTTGTGELFF; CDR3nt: TGTGCCAGCAGCTTTCTGACAACCGGCACCGGGGAGCTGTTTTTT
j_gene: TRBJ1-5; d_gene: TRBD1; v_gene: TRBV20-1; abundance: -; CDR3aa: CSAIGGTDNQPQHF; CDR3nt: TGCAGTGCTATAGGAGGGACAGACAATCAGCCCCAGCATTTT
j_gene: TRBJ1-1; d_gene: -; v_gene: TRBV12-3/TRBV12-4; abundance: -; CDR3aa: CASSPRRRSEAFF; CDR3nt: TGTGCCAGCAGTCCCCGACGGCGGTCTGAAGCTTTCTTT
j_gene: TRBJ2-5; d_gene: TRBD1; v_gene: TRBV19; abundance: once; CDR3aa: CASSVGTEETQYF; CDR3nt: TGTGCCAGTAGTGTGGGGACAGAAGAGACCCAGTACTTC
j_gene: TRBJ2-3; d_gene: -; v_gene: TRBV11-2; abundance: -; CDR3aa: CASSLMRASTDTQYF; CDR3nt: TGTGCCAGCAGCTTAATGCGAGCGAGCACAGATACGCAGTATTTT
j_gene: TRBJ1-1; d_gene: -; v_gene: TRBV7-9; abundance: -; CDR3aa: CASSQLDRMNTEAFF; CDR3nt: TGTGCCAGCAGCCAACTGGACAGAATGAACACTGAAGCTTTCTTT
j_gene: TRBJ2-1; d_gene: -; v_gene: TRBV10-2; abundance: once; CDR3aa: CASRPPLPSNEQFF; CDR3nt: TGCGCCAGCAGACCTCCTCTTCCTAGTAATGAGCAGTTCTTC
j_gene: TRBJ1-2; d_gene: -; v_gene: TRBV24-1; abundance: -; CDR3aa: CATSDSMGGYTF; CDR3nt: TGTGCCACCAGTGATTCCATGGGGGGCTACACCTTC
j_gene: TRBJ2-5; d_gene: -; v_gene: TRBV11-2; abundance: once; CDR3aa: CASSLGGRQTQYF; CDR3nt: TGTGCCAGCAGCTTAGGAGGGAGGCAGACCCAGTACTTC
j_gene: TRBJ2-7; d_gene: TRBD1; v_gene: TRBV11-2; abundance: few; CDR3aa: CASSPIRGRREQYF; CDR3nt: TGTGCCAGCAGCCCCATAAGGGGGCGGAGAGAGCAGTACTTC
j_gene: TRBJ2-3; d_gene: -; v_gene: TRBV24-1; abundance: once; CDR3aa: CATSDPGSTDTQYF; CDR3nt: TGTGCCACCAGTGATCCAGGGAGCACAGATACGCAGTATTTT
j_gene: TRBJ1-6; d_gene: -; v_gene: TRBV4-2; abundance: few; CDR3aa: CASSQEGWGNSPLHF; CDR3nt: TGTGCCAGCAGCCAAGAGGGGTGGGGTAATTCACCCCTCCACTTT